These 27 T cell receptor beta chains were all obtained from the same sample, sequenced in a study of CXCR3-negative and CXCR3-positive naive CD8 T cells. TRB cDNA libraries were made by UMI-labeled 5' RACE. TCRdb reprocessed the 5' RACE reads and keeps a single row for each CDR3 protein, giving no DNA. The sample has about 42,000 distinct CDR3 sequences; the top ten hold 2% to 2.5%. Input material: naive CXCR3- CD8+ T cells from blood. Subset meaning: CD45RO-CCR7+CD27+CD95- naive CD8+ T cells lacking CXCR3 (TNR3-). The receptors derive from a human donor in good health. Some clones in this sample may be carry-over from other donors' samples.

The rearrangement joins TRBV11-1 to TRBJ2-3; the D gene TCRdb calls, TRBD1, cannot be checked with no DNA. CDR3 length: 14 residues. The germline V gene has CDR1 SGHAT and CDR2 FQDESV (reference sequence). The CDR3 here is CASSLAVPRDTQYF.

The chain links TRBV12-3 or TRBV12-4 to TRBJ2-5; TCRdb indicates TRBD1, and absent DNA this call remains unverified. The CDR3 is 14 amino acids. CDR3 region: CASSFGGAKETQYF.

The rearrangement links TRBV14 to TRBJ2-4; without DNA, the TCRdb call of TRBD1 cannot be checked. CDR1 and CDR2 from the germline V gene are SGHDN and FVKESK. The CDR3 is made up of 16 amino acids. The CDR3 sequence: CSSSQDPPSGLNIQYF.

V and J are TRBV5-1 and TRBJ2-3; TCRdb picks TRBD1, but there is no DNA to check that call. The CDR3 has 14 residues. The germline V gene has CDR1 SGHRS and CDR2 YFSETQ. The CDR3 is CASSRDQPTDTQYF.

The V call is TRBV5-1, the J call TRBJ1-1; TCRdb indicates TRBD1, and absent DNA this call remains unverified. Germline-derived CDR1 and CDR2 are SGHRS and YFSETQ. The CDR3 totals 16 residues. The CDR3 spells CASSSETGSLGVEAFF. The full variable domain, in which reference TRBV5-1 and TRBJ1-1 provide the parts outside the CDR3, is KAGVTQTPRYLIKTRGQQVTLSCSPISGHRSVSWYQQTPGQGLQFLFEYFSETQRNKGNFPGRFSGRQFSNSRSEMNVSTLELGDSALYLCASSSETGSLGVEAFFGQGTRLTVV.

The rearrangement links TRBV7-9 to TRBJ2-7; TCRdb outputs TRBD1, but without DNA this stays unchecked. The CDR3 length is 13 residues. CDR1 SEHNR and CDR2 FQNEAQ come from the germline V gene (reference sequence). The CDR3: CASTQGRVYEQYF.

The chain recombines TRBV7-2 with TRBJ2-1; TCRdb picks TRBD2, but there is no DNA to check that call. The germline V gene has CDR1 SGHTA and CDR2 FQGNSA. The CDR3 covers 17 residues. This CDR3 reads CASSLLAVPGLYNEQFF.

This chain joins TRBV12-5 and TRBJ2-3. This CDR3 has 14 amino acids. From germline, CDR1 is LGHNT and CDR2 FRNRAP. This CDR3 is CASGVNMGTDTQYF.

The V call is TRBV29-1, the J call TRBJ2-3; TCRdb's assignment of TRBD2 cannot be checked, as there is no DNA. This CDR3 comprises 13 residues. Germline CDR1 reads SQVTM; CDR2 reads ANQGSEA. The CDR3 sequence: CSVPGGRADTQYF.

The chain combines TRBV29-1 with TRBJ2-3; as DNA is missing, the TRBD1 call by TCRdb cannot be tested. Germline V lookup: CDR1 SQVTM, CDR2 ANQGSEA. The CDR3 spans 13 residues. CDR3 region: CSSSGAGTDTQYF.

This chain joins TRBV7-2 and TRBJ2-1; TCRdb picks TRBD1, but there is no DNA to check that call. Per the germline V gene, CDR1 is SGHTA and CDR2 is FQGNSA. The CDR3 spans 16 residues. The CDR3 sequence: CASSPGGAHLYNEQFF.

V and J are TRBV7-6 and TRBJ2-7; TCRdb names TRBD1, which stays unverified in the absence of DNA. Germline CDR1 SGHVS, CDR2 FNYEAQ. The CDR3 loop spans 14 amino acids. This CDR3 reads CASSPGRVRVEQYF.

The genes are TRBV28 and TRBJ1-6; the TRBD1 assignment by TCRdb is unverifiable without DNA. Per the germline V gene, CDR1 is MDHEN and CDR2 is SYDVKM. The CDR3 has 15 residues. The CDR3 is CASSRQGALNSPLHF.

The chain is built from TRBV14 and TRBJ1-6; TCRdb designates TRBD1, a call that cannot be tested without DNA. This CDR3 has 14 residues. Germline values: CDR1 SGHDN, CDR2 FVKESK. The CDR3: CASSNWTGRSPLHF.

The chain is built from TRBV29-1 and TRBJ2-1; the D gene TCRdb calls, TRBD2, cannot be checked with no DNA. In germline, CDR1 is SQVTM, CDR2 ANQGSEA. The length of the CDR3 is 14 residues. CDR3 protein: CSDISGAGLSEQFF.

V is TRBV29-1 and J is TRBJ2-5; no DNA is available, so the TRBD2 call from TCRdb remains unchecked. This CDR3 comprises 18 residues. Germline loops: CDR1 SQVTM, CDR2 ANQGSEA. The chain's CDR3 is CSVEALGQLADFQETQYF. Complete variable domain (other parts from reference TRBV29-1 and TRBJ2-5): SAVISQKPSRDICQRGTSLTIQCQVDSQVTMMFWYRQQPGQSLTLIATANQGSEATYESGFVIDKFPISRPNLTFSTLTVSNMSPEDSSIYLCSVEALGQLADFQETQYFGPGTRLLVL.

V usage is TRBV7-2 and J usage is TRBJ2-1; absent DNA, TCRdb's TRBD1 call cannot be checked. Germline V gives CDR1 SGHTA, CDR2 FQGNSA. The CDR3 has 14 amino acids. The CDR3 reads CASSLASRGDEQFF.

The V and J genes are TRBV6-4 and TRBJ2-2. CDR1 is MRHNA, CDR2 SNTAGT, per germline. The CDR3 runs 14 residues. CDR3 protein: CASSDSTNTGELFF.

This CDR3 is CASSRFLGATDTQYF. V is TRBV4-2 and J is TRBJ2-3. Looked up from germline, CDR1 is LGHNA and CDR2 is YNFKEQ. The CDR3 loop spans 15 amino acids.

The V gene is TRBV7-9, the J gene TRBJ2-1. CDR1 is SEHNR and CDR2 is FQNEAQ in the germline V gene (reference sequence). The CDR3 contains 12 residues. The CDR3: CASSLEDNEQFF. The whole variable domain, filled in from reference TRBV7-9 and TRBJ2-1, reads DTGVSQNPRHKITKRGQNVTFRCDPISEHNRLYWYRQTLGQGPEFLTYFQNEAQLEKSRLLSDRFSAERPKGSFSTLEIQRTEQGDSAMYLCASSLEDNEQFFGPGTRLTVL.

The chain has TRBV29-1 and TRBJ2-1; TCRdb calls TRBD2, which cannot be checked without DNA. Germline V gives CDR1 SQVTM, CDR2 ANQGSEA. The CDR3 has 13 amino acids. Here the CDR3 reads CSVEDSRDVEQFF.

The chain couples TRBV30 to TRBJ1-5; TCRdb's D call, TRBD1, is unchecked because there is no DNA. The CDR3 runs 15 residues. Germline loops: CDR1 GTSNPN, CDR2 SVGIG (reference sequence). The CDR3 sequence: CAWSRGSDSNQPQHF.

The rearrangement uses TRBV2 and TRBJ2-3; TCRdb's D call, TRBD1, is unchecked because there is no DNA. Germline-derived CDR1 and CDR2 are SNHLY and FYNNEI. CDR3 length: 14 residues. CDR3 protein: CASSETGSTDTQYF.

V is TRBV29-1 and J is TRBJ1-1; TCRdb reports TRBD1, a call that lacks DNA to check it against. This CDR3 contains 14 residues. Germline assignment: CDR1 SQVTM and CDR2 ANQGSEA. CDR3 in amino acids: CSVEADSMNTEAFF. The complete variable domain, with remaining parts taken from reference TRBV29-1 and TRBJ1-1, reads SAVISQKPSRDICQRGTSLTIQCQVDSQVTMMFWYRQQPGQSLTLIATANQGSEATYESGFVIDKFPISRPNLTFSTLTVSNMSPEDSSIYLCSVEADSMNTEAFFGQGTRLTVV.

V and J are TRBV9 and TRBJ1-4; TCRdb picks TRBD1, but there is no DNA to check that call. CDR1 is SGDLS and CDR2 is YYNGEE in the germline V gene. CDR3 length: 14 residues. This CDR3 reads CASSFRGTDEKLFF.

This chain joins TRBV7-2 and TRBJ2-1; no DNA is available, so the TRBD2 call from TCRdb remains unchecked. The CDR3 runs to 15 residues. Germline V gives CDR1 SGHTA, CDR2 FQGNSA. Here the CDR3 reads CASSDSGRGDNEQFF.

The rearrangement uses TRBV5-5 and TRBJ2-1; TCRdb indicates TRBD2, and absent DNA this call remains unverified. This CDR3 is 16 amino acids long. Germline CDR1 and CDR2: SGHKS and YYEKEE (reference sequence). This CDR3 is CASSLWAGGIEDEQSF.